This entry lists 17 T cell receptor beta chains sequenced from one sample in a study of blood T cell repertoires in COVID-19. TCRdb's copy holds only in-frame clones and misses some; the assay was immunoSEQ multiplex PCR. The sample contains under 200,000 clones, under 85% of which appear only once. Sequenced sample: peripheral blood. The receptors were sampled from a woman older than 75 with acute or convalescent COVID-19.

The table lists this clone with many counts. The CDR3 sequence: CASSLAHNEQFF. CDR3 coding DNA: TGTGCCAGCAGCTTAGCCCACAATGAGCAGTTCTTC. The chain links TRBV5-8 to TRBJ2-1; D is ambiguous. Germline V gene data show CDR1 as SGHTS and CDR2 as YDEGEE. The CDR3 totals 12 residues. The germline V and J ends were trimmed by 2 bases and 5 bases, with 5 bases remaining between them.

The chain uses TRBV7-6 and TRBJ2-1; TRBD2 agrees at 14 bases. The CDR3 sequence is 18 residues long. Germline assignment: CDR1 SGHVS and CDR2 FNYEAQ. Germline trimming cut 0 bases from V and 6 bases from J; bases unmatched to any gene: 7. The CDR3 coding sequence is TGTGCCAGCAGCTTAGCCCGACTAGCGGGAGGGCAAGGCAATGAGCAGTTCTTC. This codes for CASSLARLAGGQGNEQFF.

This clone was detected once. The chain carries TRBV7-2 and TRBJ1-1; possibly TRBD1 for D (6 bases). CDR1 is SGHTA, CDR2 FQGNSA, per germline. Trimming took 2 bases from V and 9 from J, leaving 22 bases between them. The CDR3 is 16 amino acids. CDR3 loop: CASSLQGTSTRAQAFF. DNA for the CDR3: TGTGCCAGCAGCTTACAAGGGACAAGCACTAGGGCCCAAGCTTTCTTT.

This rearrangement joins TRBV5-4 to TRBJ2-1, with a tentative D call TRBD1 (6 bases). CDR1 and CDR2 (germline): SGHNT, YYREEE (reference sequence). The ends were cut back, 0 bases at V and 0 bases at J, with 10 bases in the middle. CDR3 length equals 16 residues. CDR3 in DNA: TGTGCCAGCAGCTTGGTGGGGGCGCCCTCCTACAATGAGCAGTTCTTC. It is translated as CASSLVGAPSYNEQFF.

This chain links TRBV14 with TRBJ2-7; maybe TRBD2 (7 bases). The CDR3 consists of 14 residues. The germline V gene has CDR1 SGHDN and CDR2 FVKESK. Trimming shortened V by 4 bases and J by 7 bases, and 17 bases separated the two germline ends. The CDR3 region is CASSPSGGAREQYF. The CDR3 region has the DNA TGTGCCAGCAGCCCAAGTGGGGGGGCGAGAGAGCAGTACTTC.

This chain joins TRBV2 and TRBJ2-1, with TRBD1 identical over 9 bases. V gave up 7 bases and J gave up 8 bases; unmatched junction bases: 12. Germline CDR1 SNHLY, CDR2 FYNNEI. This CDR3 contains 15 residues. The CDR3 DNA is TGTGCCAGCAAAGACCGGGACAGGGCCCCCTATGAGCAGTTCTTC. Translated: CASKDRDRAPYEQFF.

The chain uses TRBV7-2 and TRBJ2-3; TRBD2 aligns across 7 bases. The CDR3 extends over 15 amino acids. CDR1 and CDR2 from the germline V gene are SGHTA and FQGNSA. Unmatched junction bases numbered 9, after V lost 8 bases and J lost 1 base. CDR3 amino acids: CASPGLEFGTDTQYF. As DNA, the CDR3 is TGTGCCAGCCCCGGACTAGAGTTTGGCACAGATACGCAGTATTTT.

V gene TRBV6-5 combines with J gene TRBJ2-5; D may be TRBD2 (5 bases). V was shortened by 6 bases and J by 5 bases, with 13 bases between the two germline ends. The CDR3 extends over 13 amino acids. Germline loops: CDR1 MNHEY, CDR2 SVGAGI. The CDR3 bases are TGTGCCAGCAGCCGAGGGCTTGGCGAGACCCAGTACTTC. This translates into CASSRGLGETQYF.

The J gene is TRBJ1-2, the V gene TRBV24-1, with TRBD1 identical over 7 bases. This CDR3 is 15 amino acids long. Germline CDR1 is KGHDR and CDR2 is SFDVKD. After removal of 3 bases from V and 4 bases from J, the junction contained 7 bases not matched to a gene. Here the CDR3 DNA reads TGTGCCACCAGTGATAGACGACAGGGCGGCTATGGCTACACCTTC. This gives the protein CATSDRRQGGYGYTF.

This chain connects TRBV5-1 to TRBJ1-6; 10 positions agree with TRBD1. V was pared by 4 bases and J by 7 bases, with 5 bases of the junction left unmatched. This CDR3 spans 15 amino acids. The germline V gene encodes CDR1 SGHRS and CDR2 YFSETQ. The CDR3 sequence: CASSPGQGKNSPLHF. In nucleotides, the CDR3 is TGCGCCAGCAGCCCGGGACAGGGGAAGAATTCACCCCTCCACTTT.

The sample holds one count of this clone. This chain connects TRBV7-2 to TRBJ1-1, with 8 bases matching TRBD1. From germline, CDR1 is SGHTA and CDR2 FQGNSA. The CDR3 has 13 amino acids. Trimming took 3 bases from V and 7 from J; bases not matched to a gene: 4. The CDR3 DNA reads TGTGCCAGCAGCTTCTCAGGGGGCGATGAAGCTTTCTTT. Translated: CASSFSGGDEAFF. The full variable domain, with the rest looked up from reference TRBV7-2 and TRBJ1-1, is GAGVSQSPSNKVTEKGKDVELRCDPISGHTALYWYRQSLGQGLEFLIYFQGNSAPDKSGLPSDRFSAERTGGSVSTLTIQRTQQEDSAVYLCASSFSGGDEAFFGQGTRLTVV.

This clone is a singleton in its sample. The chain employs TRBV5-1 and TRBJ1-2; 8 bases map to TRBD1. Trimming cost V 0 bases and J 8 bases; bases outside gene matches: 9. Per germline, CDR1 SGHRS and CDR2 YFSETQ. The CDR3 length is 15 residues. The CDR3 loop is CASSLERAGGEGYTF. CDR3 coding DNA: TGCGCCAGCAGCTTGGAAAGGGCAGGGGGCGAGGGCTACACCTTC.

The V and J genes are TRBV5-1 and TRBJ1-1, with D possibly matching TRBD1 (6 bases). Germline-derived CDR1 and CDR2 are SGHRS and YFSETQ. Between the trimmed V and J ends, which lost 0 bases and 2 bases, there was a span of 8 bases. The CDR3 has 14 residues. In DNA form, the CDR3 reads TGCGCCAGCAGCTTGGAGGACAGAAACACTGAAGCTTTCTTT. Translating gives CASSLEDRNTEAFF.

This clone was counted once. This chain connects TRBV4-3 to TRBJ1-1; perhaps TRBD1 as D (6 bases). The germline V gene encodes CDR1 LGHNA and CDR2 YSLEER. V shed 0 bases and J shed 0 bases, with 20 bases lying between them. The CDR3 runs 19 residues. The CDR3 spells CASSQETGPPRGMNTEAFF. CDR3 DNA sequence: TGCGCCAGCAGCCAAGAGACGGGGCCGCCGAGGGGGATGAACACTGAAGCTTTCTTT.

The V gene is TRBV19, the J gene TRBJ1-5, with D possibly TRBD1 on 5 matching bases. Germline assignment: CDR1 LNHDA and CDR2 SQIVND (reference sequence). With 7 bases removed from V and 2 bases from J, the gap between germline ends came to 15 bases. This CDR3 region has 15 residues. CDR3 loop: CASTRPGRGNQPQHF. The CDR3 nucleotides read TGTGCCAGTACAAGGCCAGGCAGGGGCAATCAGCCCCAGCATTTT. The full variable domain, with the rest looked up from reference TRBV19 and TRBJ1-5, is DGGITQSPKYLFRKEGQNVTLSCEQNLNHDAMYWYRQDPGQGLRLIYYSQIVNDFQKGDIAEGYSVSREKKESFPLTVTSAQKNPTAFYLCASTRPGRGNQPQHFGDGTRLSIL.

The chain recombines TRBV5-1 with TRBJ2-3; no definite D call. The CDR3 length is 14 residues. V was pared by 4 bases and J by 0 bases, with 9 bases between. In germline, CDR1 is SGHRS, CDR2 YFSETQ. This CDR3 reads CASSPTASTDTQYF. CDR3 nucleotides: TGCGCCAGCAGCCCTACCGCTAGCACAGATACGCAGTATTTT. Filled out from reference TRBV5-1 and TRBJ2-3, the complete variable domain reads KAGVTQTPRYLIKTRGQQVTLSCSPISGHRSVSWYQQTPGQGLQFLFEYFSETQRNKGNFPGRFSGRQFSNSRSEMNVSTLELGDSALYLCASSPTASTDTQYFGPGTRLTVL.

This clone has only one observation. The J gene is TRBJ1-1, the V gene TRBV6-1, with D possibly TRBD1 on 6 matching bases. Germline loops: CDR1 MNHNS, CDR2 SASEGT. The CDR3 sequence is 14 residues long. Trimming stripped 1 base from V and 2 bases from J, with 8 bases between. This chain's CDR3 is CASSEDRANTEAFF. CDR3 DNA: TGTGCCAGCAGTGAAGACAGGGCAAACACTGAAGCTTTCTTT.